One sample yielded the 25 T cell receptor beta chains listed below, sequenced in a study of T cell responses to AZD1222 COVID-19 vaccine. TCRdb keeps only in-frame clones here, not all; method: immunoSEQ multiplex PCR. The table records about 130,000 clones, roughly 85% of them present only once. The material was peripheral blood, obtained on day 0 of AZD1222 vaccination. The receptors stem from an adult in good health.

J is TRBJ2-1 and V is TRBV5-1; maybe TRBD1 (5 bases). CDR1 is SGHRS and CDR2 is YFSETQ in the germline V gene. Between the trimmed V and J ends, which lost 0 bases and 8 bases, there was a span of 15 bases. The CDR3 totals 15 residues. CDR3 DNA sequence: TGCGCCAGCAGCTTGGACGGACACCCTGGGGATGAGCAGTTCTTC. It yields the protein CASSLDGHPGDEQFF.

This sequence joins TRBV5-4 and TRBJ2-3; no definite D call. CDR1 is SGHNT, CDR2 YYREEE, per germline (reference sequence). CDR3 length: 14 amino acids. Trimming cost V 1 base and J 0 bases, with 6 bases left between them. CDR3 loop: CASSLTVSTDTQYF. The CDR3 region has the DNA TGTGCCAGCAGCTTGACGGTTAGCACAGATACGCAGTATTTT.

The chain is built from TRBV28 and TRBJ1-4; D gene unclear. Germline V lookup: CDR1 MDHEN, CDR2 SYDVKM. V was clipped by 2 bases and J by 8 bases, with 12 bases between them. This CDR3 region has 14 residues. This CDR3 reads CASSLRLNGEKLFF. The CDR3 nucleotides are TGTGCCAGCAGTTTAAGACTCAACGGGGAAAAACTGTTTTTT.

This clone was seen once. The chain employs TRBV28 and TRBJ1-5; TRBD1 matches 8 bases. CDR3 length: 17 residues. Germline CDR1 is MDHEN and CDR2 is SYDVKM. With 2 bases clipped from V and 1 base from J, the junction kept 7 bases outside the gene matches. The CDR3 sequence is CASSLPGQGSSNQPQHF. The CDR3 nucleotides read TGTGCCAGCAGTTTACCTGGACAGGGATCCAGCAATCAGCCCCAGCATTTT.

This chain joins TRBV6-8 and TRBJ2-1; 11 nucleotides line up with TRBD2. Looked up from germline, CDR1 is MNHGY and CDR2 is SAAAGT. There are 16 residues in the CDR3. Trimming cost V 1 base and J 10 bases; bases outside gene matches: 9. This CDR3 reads CASSYCSGRASGEQFF. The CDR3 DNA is TGTGCCAGCAGTTACTGTAGCGGGAGGGCCAGTGGGGAGCAGTTCTTC.

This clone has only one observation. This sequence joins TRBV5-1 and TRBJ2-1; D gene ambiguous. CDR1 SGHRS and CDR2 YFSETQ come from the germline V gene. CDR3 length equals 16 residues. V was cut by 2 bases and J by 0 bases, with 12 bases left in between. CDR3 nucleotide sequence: TGCGCCAGCAGCTTTAGAGCCCCTGGCTCCTACAATGAGCAGTTCTTC. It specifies CASSFRAPGSYNEQFF.

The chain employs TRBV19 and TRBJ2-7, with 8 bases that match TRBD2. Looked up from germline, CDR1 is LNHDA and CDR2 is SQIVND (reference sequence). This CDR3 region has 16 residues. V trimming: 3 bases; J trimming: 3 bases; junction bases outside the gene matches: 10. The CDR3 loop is CASSIRLATQYYEQYF. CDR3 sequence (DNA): TGTGCCAGTAGTATCCGACTAGCGACCCAATACTACGAGCAGTACTTC.

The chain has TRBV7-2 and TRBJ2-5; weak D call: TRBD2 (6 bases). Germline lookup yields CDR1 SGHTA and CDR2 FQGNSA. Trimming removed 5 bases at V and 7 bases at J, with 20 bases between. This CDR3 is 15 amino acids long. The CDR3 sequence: CASSLLPGVPGTQYF. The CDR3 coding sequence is TGTGCCAGCAGCCTCTTACCGGGAGTGCCCGGGACCCAGTACTTC.

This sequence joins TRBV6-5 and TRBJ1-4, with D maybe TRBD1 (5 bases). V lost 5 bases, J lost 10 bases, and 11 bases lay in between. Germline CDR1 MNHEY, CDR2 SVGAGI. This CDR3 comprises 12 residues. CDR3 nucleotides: TGTGCCAGCAGTCAGGGCGAAGGAAAACTGTTTTTT. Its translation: CASSQGEGKLFF.

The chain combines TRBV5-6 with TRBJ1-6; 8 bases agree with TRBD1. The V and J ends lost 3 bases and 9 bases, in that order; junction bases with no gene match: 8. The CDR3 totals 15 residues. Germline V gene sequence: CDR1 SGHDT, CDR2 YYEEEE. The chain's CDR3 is CASSYWTGLGSPLHF. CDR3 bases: TGTGCCAGCAGCTACTGGACAGGGTTGGGTTCACCCCTCCACTTT.

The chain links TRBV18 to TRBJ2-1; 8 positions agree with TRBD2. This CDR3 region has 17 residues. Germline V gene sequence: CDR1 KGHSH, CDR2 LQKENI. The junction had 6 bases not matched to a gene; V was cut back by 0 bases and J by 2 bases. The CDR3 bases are TGTGCCAGCTCACCACCGATCCGGGAGGGAACCTACAATGAGCAGTTCTTC. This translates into CASSPPIREGTYNEQFF.

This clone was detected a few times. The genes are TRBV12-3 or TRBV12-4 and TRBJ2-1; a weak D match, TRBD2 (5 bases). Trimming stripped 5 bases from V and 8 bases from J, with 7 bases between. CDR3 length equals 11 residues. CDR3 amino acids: CASSERDEQFF. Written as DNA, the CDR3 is TGTGCCAGCAGTGAGAGGGATGAGCAGTTCTTC.

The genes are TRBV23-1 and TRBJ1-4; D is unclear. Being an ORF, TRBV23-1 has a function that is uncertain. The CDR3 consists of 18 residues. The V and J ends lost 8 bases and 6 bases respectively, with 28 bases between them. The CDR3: CASPPRRTLYTYYEKLFF. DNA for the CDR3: TGCGCCAGCCCCCCCCGTCGGACTTTGTACACCTACTATGAAAAACTGTTTTTT.

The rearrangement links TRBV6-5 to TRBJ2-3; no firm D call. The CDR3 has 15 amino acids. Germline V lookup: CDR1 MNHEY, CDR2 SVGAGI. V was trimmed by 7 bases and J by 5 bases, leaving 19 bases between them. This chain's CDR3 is CASTLIGSGVDTQYF. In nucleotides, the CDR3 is TGTGCCAGCACCCTAATAGGTAGTGGAGTAGATACGCAGTATTTT.

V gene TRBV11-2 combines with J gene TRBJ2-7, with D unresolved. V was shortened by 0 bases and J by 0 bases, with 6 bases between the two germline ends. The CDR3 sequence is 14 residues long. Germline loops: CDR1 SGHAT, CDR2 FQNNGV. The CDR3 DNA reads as TGTGCCAGCAGCTTAGAGAGGAGCTCCTACGAGCAGTACTTC. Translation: CASSLERSSYEQYF.

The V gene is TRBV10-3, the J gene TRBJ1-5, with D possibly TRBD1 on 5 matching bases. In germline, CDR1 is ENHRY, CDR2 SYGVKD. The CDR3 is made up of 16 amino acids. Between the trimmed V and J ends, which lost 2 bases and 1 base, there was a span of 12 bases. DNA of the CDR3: TGTGCCATCAGTGAGCGGGGGGAGGGGAGCAATCAGCCCCAGCATTTT. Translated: CAISERGEGSNQPQHF.

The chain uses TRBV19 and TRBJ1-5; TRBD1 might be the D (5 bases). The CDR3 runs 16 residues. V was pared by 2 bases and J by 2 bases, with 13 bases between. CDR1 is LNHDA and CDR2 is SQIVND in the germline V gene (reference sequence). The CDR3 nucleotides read TGTGCCAGTAGTATATTCAGGGAGCGGGGCAATCAGCCCCAGCATTTT. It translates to CASSIFRERGNQPQHF.

The CDR3 is CASSWQGAPPYEQYF. The CDR3 nucleotides are TGTGCCAGCAGTTGGCAGGGTGCACCGCCCTACGAGCAGTACTTC. J is TRBJ2-7 and V is TRBV6-5, with a weak D call TRBD1 (5 bases). There are 15 residues in the CDR3. Germline CDR1 reads MNHEY; CDR2 reads SVGAGI. V lost 4 bases and J 2 bases, leaving 15 bases between the germline ends.

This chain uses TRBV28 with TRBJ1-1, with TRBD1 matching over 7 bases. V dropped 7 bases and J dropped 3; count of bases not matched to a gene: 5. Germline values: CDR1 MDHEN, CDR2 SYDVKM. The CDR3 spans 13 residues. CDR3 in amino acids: CASTQTGHTEAFF. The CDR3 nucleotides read TGTGCCAGCACCCAGACAGGGCACACTGAAGCTTTCTTT.

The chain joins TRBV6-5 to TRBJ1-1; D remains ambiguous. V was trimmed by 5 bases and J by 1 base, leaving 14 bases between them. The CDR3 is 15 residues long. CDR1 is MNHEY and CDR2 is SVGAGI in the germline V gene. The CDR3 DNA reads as TGTGCCAGCAGTAAGACAAGGGCACAGAACACTGAAGCTTTCTTT. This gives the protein CASSKTRAQNTEAFF.

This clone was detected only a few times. CDR3 protein: CASSPSTWRVNQPQHF. Here the CDR3 DNA reads TGTGCCAGTAGTCCGTCGACATGGAGGGTCAATCAGCCCCAGCATTTT. The chain carries TRBV19 and TRBJ1-5, with D unclear. The CDR3 has 16 residues. Germline CDR1 reads LNHDA; CDR2 reads SQIVND (reference sequence). Trimming removed 5 bases from V and 3 bases from J, with 17 bases in between.

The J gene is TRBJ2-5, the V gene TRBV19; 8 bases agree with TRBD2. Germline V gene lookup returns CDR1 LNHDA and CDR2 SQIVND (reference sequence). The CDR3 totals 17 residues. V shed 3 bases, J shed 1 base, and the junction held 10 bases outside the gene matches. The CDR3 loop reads CASSMSPGGPPQETQYF. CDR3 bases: TGTGCCAGTAGTATGAGCCCGGGAGGGCCCCCCCAAGAGACCCAGTACTTC.

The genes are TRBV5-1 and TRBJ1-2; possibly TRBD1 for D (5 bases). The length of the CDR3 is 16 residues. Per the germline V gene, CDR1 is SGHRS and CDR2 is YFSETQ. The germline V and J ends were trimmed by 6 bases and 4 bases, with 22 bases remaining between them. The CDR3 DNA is TGCGCCAGCACCTACCAGCCGGGGGATCCCCTCTATGGCTACACCTTC. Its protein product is CASTYQPGDPLYGYTF.

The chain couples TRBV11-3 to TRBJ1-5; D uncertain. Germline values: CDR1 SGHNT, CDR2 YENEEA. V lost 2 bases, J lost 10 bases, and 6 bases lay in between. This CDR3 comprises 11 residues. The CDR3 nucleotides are TGTGCCAGCAGCTTACTTCGACCCCAGCATTTT. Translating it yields CASSLLRPQHF.

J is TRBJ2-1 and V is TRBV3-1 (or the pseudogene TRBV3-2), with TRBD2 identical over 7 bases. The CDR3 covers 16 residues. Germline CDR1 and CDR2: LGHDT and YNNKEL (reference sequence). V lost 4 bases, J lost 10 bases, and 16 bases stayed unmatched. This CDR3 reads CASSPLVQREASEQFF. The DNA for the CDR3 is TGTGCCAGCAGCCCACTCGTCCAGCGGGAAGCGAGCGAGCAGTTCTTC.